This T cell receptor beta chain is drawn from a study of cytomegalovirus exposure and HLA in healthy donors. General study findings and limits: Owing to their indistinguishability, certain V segments, notably TRBV6-2 and TRBV6-3, were excluded. There were a few CMV-associated chains whose specificity for CMV antigens was confirmed in vitro.

This CDR3 has 14 residues. The germline V gene has CDR1 GTSNPN and CDR2 SVGIG (reference sequence). The junction had 2 bases not matched to a gene; V was cut back by 0 bases and J by 7 bases. Both 60 Vbeta primers and 13 Jbeta primers went into the PCR. Libraries were prepared by immunoSEQ multiplex PCR; TCRdb keeps only in-frame clonotypes and omits some of them. The table includes about 160,000 clones, roughly 79% detected once. In regard to this clone: Its antigen is unknown.

This chain links TRBV30 with TRBJ2-5; 13 bases are a match to TRBD2. This receptor was identified in a woman between 40 and 55 years old in good health and CMV-seronegative. Sequenced material: PBMCs. The CDR3 DNA sequence: TGTGCCTGGAGTGTGGGGACTAGCGGGGTGACCCAGTACTTC. Its translation is CAWSVGTSGVTQYF.